The 20 T cell receptor beta chains below were found in one sample sequenced in a study of control samples from healthy donors and cancer patients. Profiled with immunoSEQ multiplex PCR; TCRdb holds only in-frame clones, not every one. Counted here are some 140,000 clones, roughly nine tenths occurring once; the ten biggest clones make up 8% to 9.5%. The specimen was blood. These receptors originate from a woman between 25 and 40 years old in good health.

This rearrangement joins TRBV30 to TRBJ2-7; 10 bases align to TRBD1. V lost 5 bases and J lost 2; bases outside the gene matches: 15. The CDR3 is 17 residues long. The germline V gene encodes CDR1 GTSNPN and CDR2 SVGIG (reference sequence). CDR3 in amino acids: CAWDFMSMGQGTYEQYF. The CDR3 DNA sequence: TGTGCCTGGGACTTCATGAGTATGGGACAGGGGACCTACGAGCAGTACTTC.

V usage is TRBV20-1 and J usage is TRBJ1-1; D is unclear. Trimming shortened V by 6 bases and J by 6 bases, and 11 bases separated the two germline ends. Germline V gene lookup returns CDR1 DFQATT and CDR2 SNEGSKA (reference sequence). CDR3 length equals 11 residues. CDR3 protein: CSARTAPEAFF. The CDR3 nucleotides are TGCAGTGCCCGAACAGCACCTGAAGCTTTCTTT.

This chain uses TRBV6-4 with TRBJ1-4; TRBD1 aligns across 7 bases. V shed 7 bases and J 0 bases; nucleotides not matched to a gene: 14. CDR3 length equals 18 residues. Germline CDR1 MRHNA, CDR2 SNTAGT. The CDR3 nucleotides read TGTGCCAGCACCTCACACCGACAGGGCGACGCAACTAATGAAAAACTGTTTTTT. Amino acids: CASTSHRQGDATNEKLFF.

The chain recombines TRBV5-1 with TRBJ2-3, with 9 bases aligning to TRBD2. Germline V gene data show CDR1 as SGHRS and CDR2 as YFSETQ. V lost 0 bases to trimming and J lost 4 bases; unmatched junction nucleotides: 3. The CDR3 extends over 15 amino acids. The chain's CDR3 is CASSLVLAGADTQYF. Written as DNA, the CDR3 is TGCGCCAGCAGCTTGGTCTTAGCGGGAGCAGATACGCAGTATTTT.

The chain combines TRBV11-2 with TRBJ2-3, with D uncertain. Trimming shortened V by 2 bases and J by 5 bases, and 2 bases separated the two germline ends. Germline V gene data show CDR1 as SGHAT and CDR2 as FQNNGV. This CDR3 spans 11 amino acids. The CDR3 protein is CASSLKDTQYF. The DNA for the CDR3 is TGTGCCAGCAGCTTAAAAGATACGCAGTATTTT.

The chain recombines TRBV5-1 with TRBJ2-7; 8 nucleotides match TRBD1. Germline assignment: CDR1 SGHRS and CDR2 YFSETQ. The CDR3 covers 15 residues. Unmatched junction bases numbered 9, after V lost 5 bases and J lost 2 bases. The CDR3 DNA follows: TGCGCCAGCAGTCAAACCCCAGGGGGCACCTACGAGCAGTACTTC. Residues: CASSQTPGGTYEQYF.

The chain joins TRBV6-6 to TRBJ1-1; 8 bases align to TRBD1. This CDR3 comprises 15 residues. V was pared by 5 bases and J by 2 bases, with 7 bases of the junction left unmatched. Germline V lookup: CDR1 MNHNY, CDR2 SVGAGI (reference sequence). CDR3 sequence: CASSLTDRVNTEAFF. The CDR3 DNA sequence: TGTGCCAGCAGTCTTACGGACAGGGTAAACACTGAAGCTTTCTTT.

The chain links TRBV6-5 to TRBJ2-2; 7 nucleotides align to TRBD2. In germline, CDR1 is MNHEY, CDR2 SVGAGI. The CDR3 is made up of 15 amino acids. The V segment lost 8 bases and the J segment 3 bases; nucleotides outside the gene matches: 9. CDR3 protein: CASRGSSGYTGELFF. The CDR3 DNA reads as TGTGCCAGCCGAGGGTCTAGCGGATACACCGGGGAGCTGTTTTTT.

The DNA of the CDR3 is TGTGCCAGCAGCCCTTTCCGGGCGGGGGAGCAGTTCTTC. Translating gives CASSPFRAGEQFF. V gene TRBV7-8 combines with J gene TRBJ2-1, with D maybe TRBD2 (6 bases). The CDR3 is made up of 13 amino acids. Per the germline V gene, CDR1 is SGHVS and CDR2 is FQNEAQ. The ends were cut back, 5 bases at V and 10 bases at J, with 15 bases in the middle.

This chain links TRBV2 with TRBJ2-3, with 7 bases matching TRBD1. With 7 bases clipped from V and 4 bases from J, the junction kept 14 bases outside the gene matches. CDR3 length: 16 amino acids. Germline V gene sequence: CDR1 SNHLY, CDR2 FYNNEI. CDR3 amino acids: CASIRGTDQEPDTQYF. The CDR3 bases are TGTGCCAGCATCCGAGGGACAGACCAGGAGCCAGATACGCAGTATTTT. The full variable domain, with the rest looked up from reference TRBV2 and TRBJ2-3, is EPEVTQTPSHQVTQMGQEVILRCVPISNHLYFYWYRQILGQKVEFLVSFYNNEISEKSEIFDDQFSVERPDGSNFTLKIRSTKLEDSAMYFCASIRGTDQEPDTQYFGPGTRLTVL.

J is TRBJ1-4 and V is TRBV5-8; the D gene is possibly TRBD1 (6 bases). V was cut by 0 bases and J by 7 bases, with 7 bases left in between. This CDR3 is 13 amino acids long. The germline V gene has CDR1 SGHTS and CDR2 YDEGEE. CDR3 region: CASSLVRGEKLFF. As DNA, the CDR3 is TGTGCCAGCAGCTTGGTCAGGGGTGAAAAACTGTTTTTT.

This clone came up once. One end of the junction does not line up with germline, which may come from a read error. This chain joins TRBV7-6 and TRBJ1-2, with D perhaps TRBD1 (6 bases). The germline CDR1 and CDR2 sequences are SGHVS and FNYEAQ. The CDR3 is made up of 13 amino acids. Here the CDR3 reads CASSALGTSPLAF. CDR3 in DNA: TGTGCCAGCAGCGCACTCGGGACAAGTCCATTAGCCTTC.

This clone was recorded only once. This chain uses TRBV6-5 with TRBJ2-1; 7 bases fit TRBD2. V gave up 4 bases and J gave up 7 bases; unmatched junction bases: 13. CDR3 length: 16 amino acids. Germline V lookup: CDR1 MNHEY, CDR2 SVGAGI. CDR3 nucleotide sequence: TGTGCCAGCAGTTCTCGGGGCGGGAGTATTAGGAATGAGCAGTTCTTC. Translation: CASSSRGGSIRNEQFF.

The table lists this clone with a few counts. The chain combines TRBV7-9 with TRBJ1-2, with TRBD1 identical over 11 bases. The CDR3 spans 17 residues. CDR1 SEHNR and CDR2 FQNEAQ come from the germline V gene (reference sequence). Germline trimming cut 6 bases from V and 4 bases from J; bases unmatched to any gene: 13. Here the CDR3 reads CASSSDAGTGGAYGYTF. For the CDR3, the DNA is TGTGCCAGCAGTTCCGACGCCGGGACAGGGGGAGCCTATGGCTACACCTTC.

The genes are TRBV19 and TRBJ1-5; D perhaps matches TRBD1 (5 bases). Germline CDR1 and CDR2: LNHDA and SQIVND (reference sequence). Trimming shortened V by 3 bases and J by 1 base, and 13 bases separated the two germline ends. CDR3 length: 16 amino acids. CDR3 protein: CASSIPQGRSNQPQHF. The CDR3 region has the DNA TGTGCCAGTAGTATTCCCCAGGGTCGAAGCAATCAGCCCCAGCATTTT. The full variable domain, with the rest looked up from reference TRBV19 and TRBJ1-5, is DGGITQSPKYLFRKEGQNVTLSCEQNLNHDAMYWYRQDPGQGLRLIYYSQIVNDFQKGDIAEGYSVSREKKESFPLTVTSAQKNPTAFYLCASSIPQGRSNQPQHFGDGTRLSIL.

The rearrangement uses TRBV30 and TRBJ2-1, with D perhaps TRBD2 (6 bases). V was shortened by 1 base and J by 4 bases, with 14 bases between the two germline ends. Germline CDR1 is GTSNPN and CDR2 is SVGIG (reference sequence). The CDR3 has 15 amino acids. This CDR3 is CAWSGFAGSYNEQFF. The CDR3 DNA reads as TGTGCCTGGAGTGGTTTCGCGGGGTCTTACAATGAGCAGTTCTTC.

The chain combines TRBV18 with TRBJ2-1; D gene ambiguous. Trimming stripped 4 bases from V and 7 bases from J, with 14 bases between. CDR3 size: 14 residues. CDR1 KGHSH and CDR2 LQKENI come from the germline V gene. CDR3 DNA sequence: TGTGCCAGCTCACTTAGTGGCTCAACGAATGAGCAGTTCTTC. The encoded protein is CASSLSGSTNEQFF.

This clone is a singleton in its sample. CDR3 coding DNA: TGCGCCAGCAGCTTGGGGGGTGGTGGCTACACCTTC. It encodes CASSLGGGGYTF. V and J are TRBV5-1 and TRBJ1-2; D remains ambiguous. The length of the CDR3 is 12 residues. The V end was cut by 0 bases, the J end by 7 bases, with 7 bases between. Germline V lookup: CDR1 SGHRS, CDR2 YFSETQ.

This clone was counted between two and nine times. The chain has TRBV9 and TRBJ2-1; 11 bases are a match to TRBD1. CDR1 is SGDLS and CDR2 is YYNGEE in the germline V gene. The CDR3 runs 15 residues. The junction had 7 bases not matched to a gene; V was cut back by 4 bases and J by 7 bases. The CDR3: CASSPRTGGENEQFF. The CDR3 DNA reads as TGTGCCAGCAGCCCTAGGACAGGGGGCGAGAATGAGCAGTTCTTC. Full variable domain (rest looked up from reference TRBV9 and TRBJ2-1): DSGVTQTPKHLITATGQRVTLRCSPRSGDLSVYWYQQSLDQGLQFLIQYYNGEERAKGNILERFSAQQFPDLHSELNLSSLELGDSALYFCASSPRTGGENEQFFGPGTRLTVL.

The chain uses TRBV18 and TRBJ2-5; D may be TRBD2 (6 bases). CDR1 is KGHSH, CDR2 LQKENI, per germline. V was pared by 6 bases and J by 2 bases, with 10 bases between. The CDR3 totals 13 residues. CDR3: CASSPGGQETQYF. CDR3 sequence (DNA): TGTGCCAGCTCCCCCGGAGGGCAAGAGACCCAGTACTTC.